Shown below are 11 T cell receptor beta chains from a single sample sequenced in a study of blood T cell repertoires in COVID-19. Sequencing was performed with immunoSEQ multiplex PCR; in TCRdb, only in-frame clones are kept and a portion is missing. The table has about 360,000 clones, around 87% seen once. The specimen sequenced was PBMCs or T cells enriched from blood (not recorded which). The receptors shown here come from a middle-aged man in a cohort exposed to, infected with or recovered from COVID-19 (not recorded which).

This clone was seen a few times. The V and J genes are TRBV13 and TRBJ2-3; D ambiguous. The V and J ends lost 5 bases and 2 bases respectively, with 14 bases between them. CDR3 length: 15 amino acids. CDR1 is PRHDT, CDR2 FYEKMQ, per germline (reference sequence). The CDR3 region is CASSPASGSTDTQYF. In DNA, the CDR3 is TGTGCCAGCAGCCCGGCCTCAGGTTCCACAGATACGCAGTATTTT.

The CDR3 DNA sequence: TGTGCCAGCAGTTTCCCAACTAGGGAAAACACCATATATTTT. It translates to CASSFPTRENTIYF. This chain uses TRBV28 with TRBJ1-3; D unresolved. V was clipped by 3 bases and J by 6 bases, with 12 bases between them. Germline V CDR1 and CDR2: MDHEN, SYDVKM. This CDR3 contains 14 residues.

The chain employs TRBV27 and TRBJ1-5; no definite D call. The CDR3 loop spans 13 amino acids. In germline, CDR1 is MNHEY, CDR2 SMNVEV (reference sequence). Deletions cut 2 bases from V and 7 bases from J, with 9 bases between. CDR3 DNA: TGTGCCAGCAGTTTAGCGGGCCACCAGCCCCAGCATTTT. Amino acid sequence: CASSLAGHQPQHF.

The rearrangement uses TRBV4-1 and TRBJ1-5, with D perhaps TRBD1 (5 bases). This CDR3 comprises 15 residues. The germline V and J ends were trimmed by 6 bases and 0 bases, with 12 bases remaining between them. Germline V gene lookup returns CDR1 MGHRA and CDR2 YSYEKL. CDR3 in amino acids: CASSRSDSSNQPQHF. DNA for the CDR3: TGCGCCAGCAGTCGTTCTGACAGTAGCAATCAGCCCCAGCATTTT.

The rearrangement joins TRBV6-5 to TRBJ1-3, with 8 bases lining up with TRBD1. V lost 6 bases to trimming and J lost 6 bases; unmatched junction nucleotides: 10. Germline V lookup: CDR1 MNHEY, CDR2 SVGAGI. CDR3 length: 15 amino acids. This CDR3 reads CASSLTAGQENTIYF. The CDR3 DNA reads as TGTGCCAGCAGCCTTACGGCGGGACAGGAAAACACCATATATTTT.

The chain is built from TRBV21-1 and TRBJ2-5; the D segment call TRBD2 is taken from the table without a DNA check. TRBV21-1 is recorded as a pseudogene. The CDR3 is 16 residues long. CDR3 residues: CASSASGTSGVETQYF. CDR3 coding DNA: TGTGCCAGCAGCGCCTCCGGGACTAGCGGGGTAGAGACCCAGTACTTC.

The rearrangement uses TRBV5-8 and TRBJ1-3; 9 bases align to TRBD1. The CDR3 is 16 residues long. CDR1 is SGHTS and CDR2 is YDEGEE in the germline V gene. Unmatched junction bases numbered 7, after V lost 4 bases and J lost 2 bases. The CDR3 bases are TGTGCCAGCAGCAGCCGGGACAGGGTCACTGGAAACACCATATATTTT. Encoded protein: CASSSRDRVTGNTIYF.

The V gene is TRBV27, the J gene TRBJ1-2; 8 bases match TRBD1. CDR1 is MNHEY, CDR2 SMNVEV, per germline (reference sequence). After removal of 3 bases from V and 1 base from J, the junction contained 1 base not matched to a gene. The CDR3 has 14 amino acids. The CDR3 region has the DNA TGTGCCAGCAGTTTGACAGGGGATAACTATGGCTACACCTTC. Translating it yields CASSLTGDNYGYTF.

This chain joins TRBV6-5 and TRBJ1-5; D possibly corresponds to TRBD1 (5 bases). V gave up 7 bases and J gave up 2 bases, with 12 bases separating them. Germline CDR1 is MNHEY and CDR2 is SVGAGI. The CDR3 covers 14 residues. CDR3 nucleotides: TGTGCCAGCAAGGTTGACAGAGGCAATCAGCCCCAGCATTTT. Protein: CASKVDRGNQPQHF.

The V call is TRBV9, the J call TRBJ2-7, with a possible D match to TRBD2 (6 bases). V was pared by 4 bases and J by 3 bases, with 20 bases between. Germline V CDR1 and CDR2: SGDLS, YYNGEE. The CDR3 runs 16 residues. Written as DNA, the CDR3 is TGTGCCAGCAGCCCCAAGATGGAGGGGCGGGGCTACGAGCAGTACTTC. Amino acid sequence: CASSPKMEGRGYEQYF.

The V call is TRBV6-5, the J call TRBJ1-5; maybe TRBD1 (5 bases). CDR1 MNHEY and CDR2 SVGAGI come from the germline V gene. Between the trimmed V and J ends, which lost 0 bases and 1 base, there was a span of 7 bases. This CDR3 has 15 amino acids. The CDR3, as DNA: TGTGCCAGCAGTTACTCAGGGGCGAGCAATCAGCCCCAGCATTTT. The encoded protein is CASSYSGASNQPQHF.